Each of the 8 T cell receptor beta chains below was sequenced from the same sample in a study of T cell responses to AZD1222 COVID-19 vaccine. Only in-frame clones appear in the TCRdb table, and some are missing; sequencing was by immunoSEQ multiplex PCR. The data show about 150,000 clones, approximately 90% seen once. The sample in question was peripheral blood, obtained on day 0 of MenACWY control vaccination. All receptors derive from an adult in good health.

The chain couples TRBV29-1 to TRBJ2-2; D call uncertain. Germline V gene data show CDR1 as SQVTM and CDR2 as ANQGSEA. Trimming took off 3 bases at V and 3 bases at J, with 2 bases between the two ends. CDR3 length: 11 residues. CDR3 coding DNA: TGCAGCGTTGAGGACACCGGGGAGCTGTTTTTT. Protein: CSVEDTGELFF.

This clone turned up a few times. The chain joins TRBV6-5 to TRBJ1-2; 10 nucleotides agree with TRBD1. V was clipped by 3 bases and J by 8 bases; unmatched bases: 9. CDR1 and CDR2 (germline): MNHEY, SVGAGI. CDR3 length equals 15 residues. This chain's CDR3 is CASSYSGTGAEGYTF. CDR3 coding DNA: TGTGCCAGCAGTTATTCCGGGACAGGGGCTGAGGGCTACACCTTC.

This sequence joins TRBV5-1 and TRBJ1-4; TRBD1 matches at 7 bases. The germline V gene encodes CDR1 SGHRS and CDR2 YFSETQ. V gave up 5 bases and J gave up 2 bases; unmatched junction bases: 9. This CDR3 spans 16 amino acids. The CDR3 DNA reads TGCGCCAGCAGGATGCAACAGGGGATCACTAATGAAAAACTGTTTTTT. Encoded protein: CASRMQQGITNEKLFF.

The chain links TRBV10-3 to TRBJ1-2; D is ambiguous. V gave up 4 bases and J gave up 4 bases, with 19 bases separating them. The CDR3 has 16 residues. Germline assignment: CDR1 ENHRY and CDR2 SYGVKD. The CDR3 bases are TGTGCCATCAGTGGCGTCTTAAGGCAGGCCGCCTATGGCTACACCTTC. Translation: CAISGVLRQAAYGYTF.

The CDR3 loop reads CASSLERRASTDTQYF. The CDR3 bases are TGTGCCAGCAGCTTAGAGCGGAGAGCCAGCACAGATACGCAGTATTTT. The gene calls are TRBV7-9 and TRBJ2-3, with a possible D match to TRBD2 (5 bases). CDR3 length equals 16 residues. Between the trimmed V and J ends, which lost 1 base and 0 bases, there was a span of 11 bases. CDR1 is SEHNR, CDR2 FQNEAQ, per germline (reference sequence).

The chain employs TRBV6-6 and TRBJ1-5; tentatively, D is TRBD1 (6 bases). V lost 6 bases, J lost 4 bases, and 19 bases lay in between. The CDR3 covers 16 residues. Germline loops: CDR1 MNHNY, CDR2 SVGAGI (reference sequence). This chain's CDR3 is CASSQGGRVGNQPQHF. DNA of the CDR3: TGTGCCAGCAGCCAAGGGGGGCGGGTTGGAAATCAGCCCCAGCATTTT.

The chain carries TRBV20-1 and TRBJ1-1; D unresolved. The CDR3 is 15 amino acids. Germline V gives CDR1 DFQATT, CDR2 SNEGSKA (reference sequence). V lost 3 bases, J lost 1 base, and 15 bases lay in between. CDR3 amino acids: CSASGRNRPNTEAFF. The CDR3, as DNA: TGCAGTGCTAGTGGCAGGAACCGTCCGAACACTGAAGCTTTCTTT.

This clone was recorded a few times. The V call is TRBV7-3, the J call TRBJ2-7, with TRBD2 matching 7 bases. The V and J ends lost 5 bases and 2 bases, in that order; junction bases with no gene match: 12. Germline values: CDR1 SGHTA, CDR2 FQGTGA. The CDR3 sequence is 16 residues long. CDR3 sequence: CASSPSAAAGTYEQYF. The CDR3 coding sequence is TGTGCCAGCAGCCCGTCGGCGGCAGCGGGAACCTACGAGCAGTACTTC.